The clone carrying this TCR beta chain came up many times. Its antigen is still unknown. Approximately 9 milliliters was the volume of peripheral blood drawn from each donor. Then a second PCR, running about 6 to 11 cycles, was carried out with a sample-barcoded 5' primer and a J-beta primer mix. Each cDNA molecule received a tag from a template-switch adaptor that had 12 random nucleotides. TCRdb passed the 5' RACE reads through MiXCR, listing each CDR3 protein once. The data show approximately 810,000 distinct CDR3 sequences, with 29% seen just once and approximately 15% held by the top ten. The CDR3 is 14 amino acids. The germline V gene has CDR1 SGDLS and CDR2 YYNGEE. Trimming cost V 1 base and J 2 bases, with 8 bases left between them. This specimen comes from a study of blood T cells in healthy people across ages. General study findings and limits: Naive CD4+ cells and diversity were both higher in long-lived donors than in aged donors.

This receptor was identified in a woman aged 80 or older in good health. The chain recombines TRBV9 with TRBJ2-3, with D unresolved. Sequenced sample: blood. CDR3 sequence reads: CASSVSPVTDTQYF. The CDR3 DNA follows: TGTGCCAGCAGCGTATCTCCAGTCACAGATACGCAGTATTTT.